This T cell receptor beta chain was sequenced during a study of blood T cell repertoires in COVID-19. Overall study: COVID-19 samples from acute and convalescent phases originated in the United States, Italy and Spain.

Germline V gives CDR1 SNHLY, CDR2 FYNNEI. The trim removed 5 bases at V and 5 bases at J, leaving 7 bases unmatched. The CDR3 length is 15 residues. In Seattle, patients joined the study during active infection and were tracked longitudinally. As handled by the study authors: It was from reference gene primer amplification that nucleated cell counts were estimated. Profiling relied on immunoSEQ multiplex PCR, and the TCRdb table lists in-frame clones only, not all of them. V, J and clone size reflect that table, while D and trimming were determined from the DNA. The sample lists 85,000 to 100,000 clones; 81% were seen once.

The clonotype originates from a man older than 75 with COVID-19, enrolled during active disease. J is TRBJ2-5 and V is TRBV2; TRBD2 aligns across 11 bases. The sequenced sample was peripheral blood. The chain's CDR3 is CASSLAGGPAETQYF. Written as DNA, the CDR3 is TGTGCCAGCAGTTTAGCGGGAGGGCCGGCGGAGACCCAGTACTTC.